These T cell receptor beta chains were read from a single sample in a study of T cells in Graves' hyperthyroidism and ophthalmopathy. TCRdb passed the multiplex PCR reads through MiXCR, listing each CDR3 protein once. Of approximately 710,000 distinct CDR3 sequences listed, roughly 17% were seen once; the top ten hold about 14%. Sequenced sample: blood. The receptors shown here come from a man between 45 and 60 years old with Graves' hyperthyroidism. Each CDR3 is given with its conserved first and last residue. Each record gives: CDR3 length, D gene, V gene, clone size, J gene, CDR3 DNA, CDR3 protein. The D gene is left open where the match is weak. Clone sizes are given selectively: once, few, many, or a class where the clone is expanded.

length: 16; D: TRBD2; V: TRBV3-1; size: .; J: TRBJ2-1; DNA: TGTGCCAGCAGCCAGGCTAGCGGGGGTACCTACAATGAGCAGCTCTTC; CDR3: CASSQASGGTYNEQLF
length: 15; D: .; V: TRBV11-1; size: once; J: TRBJ2-2; DNA: TGTGCCAGCAGCAAACTGACAGGGAACACCGGGGAGCTGTTTTTT; CDR3: CASSKLTGNTGELFF
length: 13; D: .; V: TRBV12-3/TRBV12-4; size: many; J: TRBJ1-4; DNA: TGTGCCAGCAGTCCCCCTACGGATGAAAAACTGTTTTTT; CDR3: CASSPPTDEKLFF
length: 14; D: .; V: TRBV6-1; size: many; J: TRBJ1-3; DNA: TGTGCCAGCAGTGGGACCTCCTCTGGAAACACCATATATTTT; CDR3: CASSGTSSGNTIYF
length: 14; D: .; V: TRBV14; size: many; J: TRBJ2-2; DNA: TGTGCCAGCAGCCACGGACCTTACACCGGGGAGCTGTTTTTT; CDR3: CASSHGPYTGELFF
length: 14; D: TRBD1; V: TRBV20-1; size: many; J: TRBJ2-7; DNA: TGCAGTGCTAAACAGGGGTCTCTAACCTACGAGCAGTACTTC; CDR3: CSAKQGSLTYEQYF
length: 15; D: .; V: TRBV7-2; size: many; J: TRBJ1-2; DNA: TGTGCCAGCATCCGTCCGGGACATCGAGGCCATGGCTACACCTTC; CDR3: CASIRPGHRGHGYTF
length: 15; D: .; V: TRBV13; size: once; J: TRBJ2-2; DNA: TGTGCCAGCAGCCCAGCGCGGCACCTCACCGGGGAGCTGTTTTTT; CDR3: CASSPARHLTGELFF
length: 13; D: TRBD1; V: TRBV20-1; size: .; J: TRBJ2-5; DNA: TGCAGTGCTAGAGATACGGGACAGGAGACCCAGTACTTC; CDR3: CSARDTGQETQYF
length: 13; D: .; V: TRBV12-3/TRBV12-4; size: many; J: TRBJ2-1; DNA: TGTGCCAGCAGTTTATCTCCTTTAGCGTTACAGTTCTTC; CDR3: CASSLSPLALQFF
length: 15; D: .; V: TRBV28; size: .; J: TRBJ2-5; DNA: TGTGCCAGCAGTTCAACAGGGCTGGGGATAGAGACCCAGTACTTC; CDR3: CASSSTGLGIETQYF